The 14 T cell receptor beta chains below come from one sample, sequenced in a study of shared clonotypes between healthy human individuals. Naive CD8 cells comprised CD45RO-negative, CCR7-positively selected cells, excluding terminally differentiated effector memory CD45RA+ cells. Sequencing was performed with immunoSEQ multiplex PCR; in TCRdb, only in-frame clones are kept and a portion is missing. This repertoire shows a few million clones, 90% to 95% found once; its top ten account for less than 2%. The sample was naive CD8+ T cells from PBMCs. The receptors derive from a man between 18 and 35 years old in good health. Some clones in this sample may be carry-over from other donors' samples.

The chain links TRBV27 to TRBJ2-5; TRBD2 matches at 8 bases. After removal of 8 bases from V and 4 bases from J, the junction contained 9 bases not matched to a gene. This CDR3 has 14 amino acids. The germline V gene encodes CDR1 MNHEY and CDR2 SMNVEV (reference sequence). The DNA for the CDR3 is TGTGCCAGCCGAATGCTCGGGGGGGCAGAGACCCAGTACTTC. Amino acid sequence: CASRMLGGAETQYF.

This clone appeared a single time. This specimen includes other DNA sequences encoding the same CDR3. This chain joins TRBV5-1 and TRBJ2-7; D gene unclear. Trimming shortened V by 0 bases and J by 4 bases, and 8 bases separated the two germline ends. The CDR3 runs to 13 residues. Germline V CDR1 and CDR2: SGHRS, YFSETQ. The CDR3 spells CASSLELAYEQYF. For the CDR3, the DNA is TGCGCCAGCAGCTTGGAGTTGGCATACGAGCAGTACTTC.

The chain recombines TRBV28 with TRBJ2-1; D remains unclear. The length of the CDR3 is 16 residues. Trimming cost V 4 bases and J 0 bases, with 13 bases left between them. Germline values: CDR1 MDHEN, CDR2 SYDVKM. Written as DNA, the CDR3 is TGTGCCAGCAGTTCCCCAAGTCATAGCTCCTACAATGAGCAGTTCTTC. Protein sequence: CASSSPSHSSYNEQFF.

V is TRBV21-1 and J is TRBJ1-5; TRBD1 reflects the table's D call only, with no check against the DNA. TRBV21-1 is given as a pseudogene. The length of the CDR3 is 17 residues. CDR3 DNA sequence: TGTGCCAGCAGCAAAGAGGACAGGCCCTATAGCAATCAGCCCCAGCATTTT. Its protein product is CASSKEDRPYSNQPQHF.

This rearrangement joins TRBV11-2 to TRBJ2-3; perhaps TRBD2 as D (5 bases). Germline V lookup: CDR1 SGHAT, CDR2 FQNNGV. The length of the CDR3 is 15 residues. Trimming removed 1 base at V and 4 bases at J, with 12 bases between. The CDR3 DNA reads TGTGCCAGCAGCTTAGTACTAGGTGGCGCAGATACGCAGTATTTT. Protein sequence: CASSLVLGGADTQYF. The full variable domain, its missing parts supplied by reference TRBV11-2 and TRBJ2-3, is EAGVAQSPRYKIIEKRQSVAFWCNPISGHATLYWYQQILGQGPKLLIQFQNNGVVDDSQLPKDRFSAERLKGVDSTLKIQPAKLEDSAVYLCASSLVLGGADTQYFGPGTRLTVL.

This rearrangement joins TRBV27 to TRBJ2-3, with D unclear. The CDR3 covers 15 residues. V lost 1 base, J lost 0 bases, and 8 bases lay in between. The germline V gene encodes CDR1 MNHEY and CDR2 SMNVEV (reference sequence). This chain's CDR3 is CASSLYFTSTDTQYF. The CDR3 nucleotides are TGTGCCAGCAGTTTATACTTTACTAGCACAGATACGCAGTATTTT.

The rearrangement joins TRBV5-1 to TRBJ2-1; no reliable D call. The CDR3 consists of 14 residues. V lost 1 base and J lost 3, with 8 bases in between. Germline V gene lookup returns CDR1 SGHRS and CDR2 YFSETQ. The CDR3 sequence: CASSLQENYNEQFF. The CDR3, as DNA: TGCGCCAGCAGCTTGCAGGAGAACTACAATGAGCAGTTCTTC. Together with reference TRBV5-1 and TRBJ2-1, the CDR3 gives the full variable domain: KAGVTQTPRYLIKTRGQQVTLSCSPISGHRSVSWYQQTPGQGLQFLFEYFSETQRNKGNFPGRFSGRQFSNSRSEMNVSTLELGDSALYLCASSLQENYNEQFFGPGTRLTVL.

Concerning this clone: Within the sample, other DNA sequences also encode this same CDR3. The V gene is TRBV7-9, the J gene TRBJ1-2, with no clear D. The CDR3 length is 12 residues. Looked up from germline, CDR1 is SEHNR and CDR2 is FQNEAQ (reference sequence). V dropped 0 bases and J dropped 8 bases, with 7 bases sitting between them. The CDR3 nucleotides read TGTGCCAGCAGCTTAGCCGCGGACGGCTACACCTTC. Translated: CASSLAADGYTF.

This clone came up once. The chain employs TRBV7-3 and TRBJ1-2; possible D gene TRBD1, 6 bases. With 5 bases removed from V and 8 bases from J, the gap between germline ends came to 15 bases. Germline values: CDR1 SGHTA, CDR2 FQGTGA. CDR3 length equals 13 residues. The CDR3 region has the DNA TGTGCCAGCAGCCCGGGGGCAGCAAGGGGCTACACCTTC. Encoded protein: CASSPGAARGYTF.

The V call is TRBV9, the J call TRBJ1-1; TRBD1 matches at 7 bases. Germline V CDR1 and CDR2: SGDLS, YYNGEE. Germline trimming cut 3 bases from V and 7 bases from J; bases unmatched to any gene: 9. The CDR3 has 14 amino acids. The CDR3 here is CASSAGDSLIEAFF. CDR3 nucleotide sequence: TGTGCCAGCAGCGCCGGGGACAGTTTAATTGAAGCTTTCTTT.

The chain couples TRBV7-9 to TRBJ2-3, with 7 nucleotides matching TRBD1. The CDR3 is made up of 13 amino acids. Germline values: CDR1 SEHNR, CDR2 FQNEAQ (reference sequence). V was clipped by 11 bases and J by 0 bases; unmatched bases: 5. CDR3 residues: CAGGQVSTDTQYF. The CDR3, as DNA: TGTGCCGGCGGACAGGTCAGCACAGATACGCAGTATTTT.

The table lists this clone with a count of one. This chain connects TRBV7-2 to TRBJ2-2; TRBD2 matches 8 bases. Trimming removed 5 bases from V and 8 bases from J; junction bases left unmatched: 16. The germline CDR1 and CDR2 sequences are SGHTA and FQGNSA. This CDR3 comprises 17 residues. The CDR3 sequence: CASSLNSGTLVSGELFF. The CDR3 nucleotides read TGTGCCAGCAGCCTAAATAGCGGGACCTTAGTTTCGGGGGAGCTGTTTTTT.

The J gene is TRBJ1-3, the V gene TRBV6-1; 7 bases align to TRBD1. The germline V gene has CDR1 MNHNS and CDR2 SASEGT. Trimming took 6 bases from V and 3 from J; bases not matched to a gene: 8. The CDR3 runs 15 residues. CDR3 nucleotides: TGTGCCAGCAGCCGGGGGACAGTTAGTGGAAACACCATATATTTT. It is translated as CASSRGTVSGNTIYF.

Concerning this clone itself: The same CDR3 arises from other DNA sequences in this sample as well. V is TRBV7-9 and J is TRBJ2-1; D may be TRBD2 (6 bases). This CDR3 spans 15 amino acids. V was clipped by 0 bases and J by 2 bases, with 8 bases between them. Germline values: CDR1 SEHNR, CDR2 FQNEAQ (reference sequence). The CDR3 here is CASSLARGTYNEQFF. CDR3 DNA: TGTGCCAGCAGCTTAGCGCGGGGAACCTACAATGAGCAGTTCTTC.